The TCR beta chain described here comes from a study of shared clonotypes between healthy human individuals (dated by TCRdb to the early 2020s). Background on the whole study: The cohort included three men and a couple of women between 18 and 49 years of age. Per donor, three plates each were used for CD4 naive and CD4 memory, two for CD8 naive, and one for CD8 memory. The study deeply sequenced blood TCR repertoires of about 5 healthy adults to estimate repertoire size and the extent of clonotype sharing between individuals. To increase sequencing depth and limit assay-specific biases, different laboratories used diverse techniques to prepare libraries and sequence TCR repertoires. Each donor's leukapheresis produced roughly between roughly 0.85 and 9 billion PBMCs.

What the authors observed across the whole study: Approximately 4.8% of naive CD4, around 3.5% of naive CD8, around 2.3% of memory CD4, and around 0.42% of memory CD8 clonotypes were shared across several donors. Because the study included a small number of donors, the genetic and exposure-history diversity represented was limited. Even with the large sequencing depth, rarefaction of the sorted-subset datasets indicated that sequencing was incomplete. Sampling was restricted to blood, and TCR repertoires in tissue are likely to differ from TCR repertoires in blood. Compared with non-shared clonotypes, clonotypes shared by all four sorted-subset donors had higher generation probabilities. Pairwise subsampling led to the expectation that sequencing depth would affect the degree of clonotype sharing among donors. Larger estimated clonotype richness was generally found for naive subsets than for memory subsets.

Donors were healthy HIV-negative adults with no recently reported acute infections or vaccinations. Only Caucasian adults living in Nashville, Tennessee, USA were represented among the donors. CD4+ T cells were enriched by magnetic negative selection; naive cells were then positively selected on CD45RA, and the negative fraction formed the memory subset. After blood collection by leukapheresis, PBMCs were isolated using Ficoll-Histopaque density gradient centrifugation and then cryopreserved in the vapor phase of liquid nitrogen. Analytical flow cytometry was used to check the purity and quantity of each magnetically sorted T cell population. Each sorted fraction had its genomic DNA isolated and then quantified by UV absorbance on a Nanodrop 2000c. TCR CDR3 regions were amplified from genomic DNA by multiplex PCR using the deep immunoSEQ assay. For each cell subset, the extracted genomic DNA was distributed evenly across all wells of several immunoSEQ 96-well plates, and each plate served as one replicate. For sorted subsets, around 0.2 ug genomic DNA, equal to 25,000 to 35,000 T cell genomes, was loaded into each replicate PCR. Purified libraries were quantified with a Qubit 3.0 fluorometer, sized on a Bioanalyzer 2100, and re-quantified with the KAPA Library Quantification kit. Each immunoSEQ 96-well plate was sequenced on its own single-read 150-cycle Illumina NextSeq 550 flow cell. In the authors' own workflow: The immunoSEQ output contained only junctional sequences without quality scores, so filtering could not match that applied to full-length reads. Sequences were annotated with PyIR, a Python wrapper for IgBLAST v1.9, using IMGT germline references to assign V/J genes and CDR3. Reads were removed for weak V/J assignments (E-value above 1e-6), missing CDR3, stop codons, out-of-frame junctions, or ambiguous translated residues. A V3J clonotype was defined by an identical inferred V gene, J gene, and CDR3 amino acid sequence. To compute the percentage overlap between repertoires, the number of shared unique clonotypes was divided by the size of the smaller repertoire. Richness of each repertoire was evaluated using RTK rarefaction, the Chao1 estimator, and Recon v2.1 estimates of unobserved clonotypes. Generation probabilities were computed with OLGA for all TCRbeta clonotypes obtained by the gDNA method from several donors. In its TCRdb copy, this immuneACCESS table keeps in-frame sequences only and misses some clones. Where compared with another copy, unresolved V genes explain less than half of these, and the others have no known cause. V and J calls and clone size are as listed in that table; D and trimming were resolved from the DNA. The sample profile shows approximately 1,500,000 clones; approximately 97% of them were found once. Roughly 1.1% of the sample is held by the ten biggest clonotypes.

A word on this clone: Its antigen is currently not known. One base away there is no much larger clone; base qualities are not given.

There are 15 amino acids in the CDR3, from cysteine to phenylalanine inclusive. Only the CDR3 part of the read is kept: 45 bases, read in frame from the first base. CDR1 and CDR2 are drawn from the germline V gene (reference sequence): MNHEY, SMNVEV. The trim is 6 bases for V and 2 bases for J, with a gap of 14 bases between the germline ends. The chain is made from TRBV27 and TRBJ1-5; the D gene identity is not certain. The receptor's source is a young man in good health. The sequenced sample was naive CD4+ T cells sorted from blood. The label giving this sample's cell subset or site can be read as: CD45RA+ positively selected. The nucleotide sequence reads TGTGCCAGCAGCCGACGGTGGAATGGCAATCAGCCCCAGCATTTT. This gives the protein CASSRRWNGNQPQHF.